This T cell receptor (beta chain) was found in a study of cytomegalovirus exposure and HLA in healthy donors. On the study more broadly: Earlier findings included over 90 million unique TCR beta sequences obtained from about 170 million T cells.

PCR was performed using 60 Vbeta and 13 Jbeta primers. The data were produced by immunoSEQ multiplex PCR, yet TCRdb's version contains in-frame clones alone and is incomplete. The table lists 150,000 to 200,000 clones, roughly four fifths of them singletons, with about 1.9% in the top ten. The clonotype originates from a woman in her 30s in good health and CMV-seropositive. What was sequenced was PBMCs.

The CDR3 region is CASSPRTEKFLYEQYF. The CDR3 DNA reads as TGTGCCAGTTCCCCCCGGACAGAAAAATTTCTCTACGAGCAGTACTTC. The chain employs TRBV6-6 and TRBJ2-7, with D possibly TRBD1 on 6 matching bases. CDR3 length equals 16 residues. V lost 9 bases to trimming and J lost 3 bases, with 24 bases between them. CDR1 is MNHNY, CDR2 SVGAGI, per germline (reference sequence).